This is a list of T cell receptor beta chains from one sample in a study of T cell repertoires in cytomegalovirus infection. TCRdb re-derived calls from the reads in MiXCR, one entry per CDR3 protein. The sample includes around 550,000 distinct CDR3 sequences, around 27% of them seen just once. Sequencing was carried out using PBMCs. The receptors come from a human donor in good health (CMV status not recorded). Some clones in this sample may be carry-over from other donors' samples. Both conserved end residues are trimmed from each CDR3. The D gene is left open where the match is weak.

cdr3_aa,j_call,v_call,d_call
ASSLGTGDSHNEQF,TRBJ2-1,TRBV7-3,.
ASSRTTNTEAF,TRBJ1-1,TRBV7-2,.
ASSTSGGPGQPQH,TRBJ1-5,TRBV19,.
ASRLTRDRGWDEQF,TRBJ2-1,TRBV2,TRBD1
ASSLTTNEKLF,TRBJ1-4,TRBV5-5,.
ASSFGLAGGGEQF,TRBJ2-1,TRBV7-2,TRBD2
AWTGTGLSYEQF,TRBJ2-1,TRBV30,TRBD1
ASSLTLDNQPQH,TRBJ1-5,TRBV7-9,.
SAGYPGQGNHEQF,TRBJ2-1,TRBV20-1,TRBD1
ASSLLAGGPLGLYEQF,TRBJ2-1,TRBV5-1,TRBD2
ASSPWSSGANVLT,TRBJ2-6,TRBV11-2,.
ASSDRVSGYT,TRBJ1-2,TRBV6-2/TRBV6-3,TRBD1
ASSFADRARVSPLH,TRBJ1-6,TRBV28,TRBD1
ASGQGGANEKLF,TRBJ1-4,TRBV28,.
AIKDSTYSNQPQH,TRBJ1-5,TRBV10-3,.
ASSVGTSGNQPQH,TRBJ1-5,TRBV9,.
ASSLGTSGSLTDTQY,TRBJ2-3,TRBV7-6,TRBD2
ASSFLVGTGGIYTEAF,TRBJ1-1,TRBV5-4,TRBD1
SAKAGNGNQPQH,TRBJ1-5,TRBV20-1,.
ASSQDQRGQETQY,TRBJ2-5,TRBV4-1,.
ASALDGNYGYT,TRBJ1-2,TRBV6-1,.
ASSGEGWGYT,TRBJ1-2,TRBV13,.
ASSQKFPQNYGYT,TRBJ1-2,TRBV14,.
ASSPLSFYGYT,TRBJ1-2,TRBV12-3/TRBV12-4,.
ASSYWRQDPYSNQPQH,TRBJ1-5,TRBV6-2/TRBV6-3,.
ATSGDRDGELSYT,TRBJ1-2,TRBV24-1,.